Following are 2 T cell receptor beta chains from one sample sequenced in a study of OX40 agonist ivuxolimab in advanced cancers. TCRdb keeps only in-frame clones here, not all; method: immunoSEQ multiplex PCR. The data hold some 80,000 clones, with around 86% observed a single time. The source material was CD4+ or CD8+ T cells sorted from blood, sampled in a trial of the OX40 agonist ivuxolimab. These receptors were collected from an adult with an advanced solid tumor such as melanoma, head and neck, liver or kidney cancer.

The chain combines TRBV27 with TRBJ2-1; 9 nucleotides line up with TRBD2. V trimming: 5 bases; J trimming: 4 bases; junction bases outside the gene matches: 6. Germline-derived CDR1 and CDR2 are MNHEY and SMNVEV (reference sequence). CDR3 length: 15 amino acids. CDR3 bases: TGTGCCAGCAGTCGAAGCGGGGGGTCTTACAATGAGCAGTTCTTC. As protein: CASSRSGGSYNEQFF.

This chain uses TRBV2 with TRBJ2-1; maybe TRBD2 (6 bases). Germline CDR1 is SNHLY and CDR2 is FYNNEI. V dropped 5 bases and J dropped 5 bases, with 10 bases sitting between them. CDR3 length equals 13 residues. The CDR3: CASSIGLHNEQFF. The DNA for the CDR3 is TGTGCCAGCAGTATAGGACTACACAATGAGCAGTTCTTC.